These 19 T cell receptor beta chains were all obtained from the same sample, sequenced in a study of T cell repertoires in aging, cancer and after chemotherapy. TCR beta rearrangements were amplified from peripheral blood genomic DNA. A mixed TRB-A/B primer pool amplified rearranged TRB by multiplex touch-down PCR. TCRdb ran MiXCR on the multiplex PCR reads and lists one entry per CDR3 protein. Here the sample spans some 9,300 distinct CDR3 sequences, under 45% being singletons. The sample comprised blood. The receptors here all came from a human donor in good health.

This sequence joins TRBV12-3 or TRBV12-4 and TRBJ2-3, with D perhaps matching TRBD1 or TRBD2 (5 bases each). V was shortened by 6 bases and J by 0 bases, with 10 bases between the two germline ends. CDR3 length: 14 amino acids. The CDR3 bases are TGTGCCAGCAGATCGGGACCGAGCACAGATACGCAGTATTTT. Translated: CASRSGPSTDTQYF.

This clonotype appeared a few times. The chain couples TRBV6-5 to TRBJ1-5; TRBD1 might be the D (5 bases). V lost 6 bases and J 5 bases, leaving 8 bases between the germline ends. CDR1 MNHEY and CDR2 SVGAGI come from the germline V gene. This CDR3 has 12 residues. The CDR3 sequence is CASSQGDQPQHF. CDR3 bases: TGTGCCAGCAGCCAGGGAGATCAGCCCCAGCATTTT.

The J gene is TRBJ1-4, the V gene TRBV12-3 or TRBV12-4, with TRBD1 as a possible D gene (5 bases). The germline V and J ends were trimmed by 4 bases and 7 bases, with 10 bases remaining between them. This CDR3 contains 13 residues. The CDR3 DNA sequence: TGTGCCAGCAGTTACGTCCAGGGTGAAAAACTGTTTTTT. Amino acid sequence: CASSYVQGEKLFF.

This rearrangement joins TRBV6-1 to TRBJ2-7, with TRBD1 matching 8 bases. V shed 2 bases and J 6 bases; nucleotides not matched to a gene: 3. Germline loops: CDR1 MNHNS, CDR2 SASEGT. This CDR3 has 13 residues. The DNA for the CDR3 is TGTGCCAGCAGTGAACAGGGGGCGGGCGAGCAGTACGTC. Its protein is CASSEQGAGEQYV.

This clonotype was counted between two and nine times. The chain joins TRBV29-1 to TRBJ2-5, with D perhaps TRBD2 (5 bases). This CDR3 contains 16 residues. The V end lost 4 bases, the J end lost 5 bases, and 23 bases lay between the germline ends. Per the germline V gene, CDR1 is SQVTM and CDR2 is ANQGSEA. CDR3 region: CSVATPYIAEEETQYF. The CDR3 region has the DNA TGCAGCGTTGCGACCCCCTATATTGCGGAGGAGGAGACCCAGTACTTC.

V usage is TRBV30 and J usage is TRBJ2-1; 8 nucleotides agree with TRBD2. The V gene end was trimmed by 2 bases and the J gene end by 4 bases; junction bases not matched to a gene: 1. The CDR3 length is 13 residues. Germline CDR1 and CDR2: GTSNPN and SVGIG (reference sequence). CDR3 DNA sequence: TGTGCCTGGAGTAGCGGGGGTTACAATGAGCAGTTCTTC. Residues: CAWSSGGYNEQFF.

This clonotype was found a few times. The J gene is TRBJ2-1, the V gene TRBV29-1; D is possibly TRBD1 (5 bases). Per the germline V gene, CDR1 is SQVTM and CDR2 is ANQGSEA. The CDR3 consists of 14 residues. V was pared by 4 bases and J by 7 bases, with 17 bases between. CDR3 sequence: CSVARALRSNEQFF. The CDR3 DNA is TGCAGCGTTGCCAGGGCCCTTCGGTCAAATGAGCAGTTCTTC.

The CDR3 loop is CASSPPGRGPIDEQFF. The CDR3, as DNA: TGTGCCAGCAGTCCCCCCGGGAGGGGCCCTATAGATGAGCAGTTCTTC. The V gene is TRBV6-5, the J gene TRBJ2-1; 8 bases match TRBD2. The CDR3 loop spans 16 amino acids. Germline V gene lookup returns CDR1 MNHEY and CDR2 SVGAGI. J lost 8 bases, V lost 5 bases, and 14 bases had no gene match.

Here the CDR3 reads CASSGNAGTENSPLHF. In DNA form, the CDR3 reads TGCGCCAGCAGCGGCAATGCCGGGACAGAAAATTCACCCCTCCACTTT. The chain couples TRBV5-1 to TRBJ1-6; the match to TRBD1 covers 7 bases. The CDR3 consists of 16 residues. The germline V gene has CDR1 SGHRS and CDR2 YFSETQ. Losses at the gene ends were 4 bases for V and 7 bases for J; bases not matched to a gene: 11.

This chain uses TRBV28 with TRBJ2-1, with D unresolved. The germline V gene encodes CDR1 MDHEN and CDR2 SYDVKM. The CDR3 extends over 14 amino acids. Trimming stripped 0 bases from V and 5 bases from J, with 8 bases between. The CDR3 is CASSLWGAHNEQFF. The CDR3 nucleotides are TGTGCCAGCAGTTTATGGGGTGCCCACAATGAGCAGTTCTTC.

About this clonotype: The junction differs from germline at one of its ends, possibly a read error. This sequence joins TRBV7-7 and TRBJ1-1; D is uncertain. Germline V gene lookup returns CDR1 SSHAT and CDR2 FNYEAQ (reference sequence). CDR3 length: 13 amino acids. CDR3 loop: CDSSLFENTEAFF. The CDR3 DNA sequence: TGTGACAGCAGCTTATTCGAGAACACTGAAGCTTTCTTT. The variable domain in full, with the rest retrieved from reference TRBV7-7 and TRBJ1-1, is GAGVSQSPRYKVTKRGQDVTLRCDPISSHATLYWYQQALGQGPEFLTYFNYEAQPDKSGLPSDRFSAERPEGSISTLTIQRTEQRDSAMYRCDSSLFENTEAFFGQGTRLTVV.

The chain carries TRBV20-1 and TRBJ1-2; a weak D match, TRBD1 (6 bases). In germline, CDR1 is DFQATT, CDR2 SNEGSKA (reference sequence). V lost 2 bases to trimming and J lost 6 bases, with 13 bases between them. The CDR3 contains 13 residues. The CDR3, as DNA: TGCAGTGCTAGAATGGGGGGGCATAATGGCTACACCTTC. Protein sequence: CSARMGGHNGYTF.

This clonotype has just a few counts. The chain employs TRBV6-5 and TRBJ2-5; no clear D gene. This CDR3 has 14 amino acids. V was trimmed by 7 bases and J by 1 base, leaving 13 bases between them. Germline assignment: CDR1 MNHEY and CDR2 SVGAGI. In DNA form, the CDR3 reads TGTGCCAGCACCCAAGCCGGCGGCCAAGAGACCCAGTACTTC. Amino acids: CASTQAGGQETQYF.

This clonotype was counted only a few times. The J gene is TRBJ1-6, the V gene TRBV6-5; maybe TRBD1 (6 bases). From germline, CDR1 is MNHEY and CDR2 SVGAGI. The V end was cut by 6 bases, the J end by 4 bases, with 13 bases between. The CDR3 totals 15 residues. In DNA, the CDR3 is TGTGCCAGCAGGAACCGGGACACATATAATTCACCCCTCCACTTT. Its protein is CASRNRDTYNSPLHF.

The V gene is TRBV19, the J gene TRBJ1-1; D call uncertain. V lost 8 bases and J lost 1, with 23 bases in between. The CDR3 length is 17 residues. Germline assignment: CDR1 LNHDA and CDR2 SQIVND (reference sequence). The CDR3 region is CASRSEQALPGNTEAFF. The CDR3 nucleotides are TGTGCCAGTCGAAGTGAGCAGGCTCTCCCCGGGAACACTGAAGCTTTCTTT.

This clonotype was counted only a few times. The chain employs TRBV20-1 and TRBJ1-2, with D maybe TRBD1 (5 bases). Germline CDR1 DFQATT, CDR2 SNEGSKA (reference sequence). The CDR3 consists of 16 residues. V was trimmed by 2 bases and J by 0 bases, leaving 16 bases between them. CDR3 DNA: TGCAGTGCTAGACCTCCCCGACAGCTAACTAACTATGGCTACACCTTC. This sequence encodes CSARPPRQLTNYGYTF.

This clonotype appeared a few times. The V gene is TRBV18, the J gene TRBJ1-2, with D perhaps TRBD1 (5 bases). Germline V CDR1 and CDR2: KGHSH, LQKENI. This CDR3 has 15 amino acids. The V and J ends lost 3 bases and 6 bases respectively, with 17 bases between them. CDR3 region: CASSPNRGDTHGYTF. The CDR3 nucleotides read TGTGCCAGCTCACCGAATCGGGGGGATACTCATGGCTACACCTTC.

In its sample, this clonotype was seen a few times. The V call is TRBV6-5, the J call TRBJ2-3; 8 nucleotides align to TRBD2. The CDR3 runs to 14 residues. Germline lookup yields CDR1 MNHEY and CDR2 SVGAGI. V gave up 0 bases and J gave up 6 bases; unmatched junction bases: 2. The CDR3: CASSYSGGADTQYF. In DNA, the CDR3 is TGTGCCAGCAGTTACTCCGGGGGGGCCGATACGCAGTATTTT.

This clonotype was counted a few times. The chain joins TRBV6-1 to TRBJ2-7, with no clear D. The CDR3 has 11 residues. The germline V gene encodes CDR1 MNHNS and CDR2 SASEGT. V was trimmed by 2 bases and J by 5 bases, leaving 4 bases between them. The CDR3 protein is CASSEWNEQYF. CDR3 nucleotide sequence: TGTGCCAGCAGTGAATGGAACGAGCAGTACTTC.